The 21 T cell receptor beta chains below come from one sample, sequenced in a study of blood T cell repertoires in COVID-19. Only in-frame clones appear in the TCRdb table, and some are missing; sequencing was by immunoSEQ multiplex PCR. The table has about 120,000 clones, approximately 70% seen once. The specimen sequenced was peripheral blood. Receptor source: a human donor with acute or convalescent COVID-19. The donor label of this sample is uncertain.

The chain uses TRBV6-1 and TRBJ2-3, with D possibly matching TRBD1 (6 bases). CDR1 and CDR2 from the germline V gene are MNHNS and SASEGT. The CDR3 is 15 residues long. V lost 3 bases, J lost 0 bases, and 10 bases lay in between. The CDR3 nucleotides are TGTGCCAGCAGTGAGGACAGACCTAGCACAGATACGCAGTATTTT. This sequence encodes CASSEDRPSTDTQYF.

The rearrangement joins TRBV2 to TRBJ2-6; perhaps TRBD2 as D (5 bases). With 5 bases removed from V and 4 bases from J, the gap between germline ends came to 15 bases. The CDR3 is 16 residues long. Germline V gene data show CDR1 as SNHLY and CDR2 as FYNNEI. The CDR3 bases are TGTGCCAGCAGTCGAGGCACCCTAGCCGGGGCCAACGTCCTGACTTTC. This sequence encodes CASSRGTLAGANVLTF.

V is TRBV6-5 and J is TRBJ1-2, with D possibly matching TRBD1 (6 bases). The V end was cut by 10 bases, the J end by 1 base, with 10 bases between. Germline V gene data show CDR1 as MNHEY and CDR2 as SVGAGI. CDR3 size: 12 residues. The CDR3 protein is CATLQGNYGYTF. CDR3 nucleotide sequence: TGTGCCACTTTACAGGGTAACTATGGCTACACCTTC.

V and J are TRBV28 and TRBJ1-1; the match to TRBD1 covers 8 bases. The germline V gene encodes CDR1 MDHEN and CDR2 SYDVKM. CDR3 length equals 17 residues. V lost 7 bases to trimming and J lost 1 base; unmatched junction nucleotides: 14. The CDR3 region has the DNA TGTGCCAGCATCCCATTGGCCATGACAGGGGCGAACACTGAAGCTTTCTTT. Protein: CASIPLAMTGANTEAFF. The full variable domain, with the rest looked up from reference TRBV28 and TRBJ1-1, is DVKVTQSSRYLVKRTGEKVFLECVQDMDHENMFWYRQDPGLGLRLIYFSYDVKMKEKGDIPEGYSVSREKKERFSLILESASTNQTSMYLCASIPLAMTGANTEAFFGQGTRLTVV.

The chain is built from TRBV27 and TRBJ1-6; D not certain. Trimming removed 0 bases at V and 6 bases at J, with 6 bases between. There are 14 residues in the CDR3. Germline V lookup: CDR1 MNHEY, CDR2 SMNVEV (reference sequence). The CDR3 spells CASSLSTRNSPLHF. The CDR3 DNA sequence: TGTGCCAGCAGTTTATCGACACGTAATTCACCCCTCCACTTT.

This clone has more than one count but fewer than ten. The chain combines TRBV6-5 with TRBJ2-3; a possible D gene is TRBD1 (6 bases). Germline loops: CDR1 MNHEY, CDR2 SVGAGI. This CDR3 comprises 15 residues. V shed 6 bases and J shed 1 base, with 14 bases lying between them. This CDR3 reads CASRSAAGGTDTQYF. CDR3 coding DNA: TGTGCCAGCAGAAGTGCGGCAGGGGGCACAGATACGCAGTATTTT.

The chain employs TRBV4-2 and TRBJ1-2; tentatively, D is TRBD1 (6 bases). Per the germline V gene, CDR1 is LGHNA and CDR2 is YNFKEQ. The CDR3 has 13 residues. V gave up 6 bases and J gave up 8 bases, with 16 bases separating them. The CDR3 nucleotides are TGTGCCAGCAGGGAGAGCAGGGGCGGAGGCTACACCTTC. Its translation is CASRESRGGGYTF.

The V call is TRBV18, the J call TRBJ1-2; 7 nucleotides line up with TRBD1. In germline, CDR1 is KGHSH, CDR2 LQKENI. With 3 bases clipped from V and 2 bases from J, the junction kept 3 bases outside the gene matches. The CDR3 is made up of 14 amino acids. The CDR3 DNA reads TGTGCCAGCTCACCCGGGACAGACAACTATGGCTACACCTTC. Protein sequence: CASSPGTDNYGYTF.

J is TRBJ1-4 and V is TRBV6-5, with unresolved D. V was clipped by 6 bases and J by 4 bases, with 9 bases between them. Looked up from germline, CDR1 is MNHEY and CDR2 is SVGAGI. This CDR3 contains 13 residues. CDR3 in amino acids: CASRDRVNEKLFF. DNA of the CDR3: TGTGCCAGCAGAGACCGGGTTAATGAAAAACTGTTTTTT.

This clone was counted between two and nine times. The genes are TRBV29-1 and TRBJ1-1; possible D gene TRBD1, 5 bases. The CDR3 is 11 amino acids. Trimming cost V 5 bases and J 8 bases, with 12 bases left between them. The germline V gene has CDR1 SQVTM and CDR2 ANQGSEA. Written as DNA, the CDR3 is TGCAGCGTTTCCTCGGGACTCGAAGCTTTCTTT. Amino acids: CSVSSGLEAFF.

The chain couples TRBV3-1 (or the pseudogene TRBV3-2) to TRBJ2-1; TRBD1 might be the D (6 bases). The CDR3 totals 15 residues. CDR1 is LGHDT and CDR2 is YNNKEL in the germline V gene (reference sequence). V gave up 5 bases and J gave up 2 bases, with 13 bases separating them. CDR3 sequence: CASSDRFGTYNEQFF. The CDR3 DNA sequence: TGTGCCAGCAGCGACAGGTTCGGCACCTACAATGAGCAGTTCTTC.

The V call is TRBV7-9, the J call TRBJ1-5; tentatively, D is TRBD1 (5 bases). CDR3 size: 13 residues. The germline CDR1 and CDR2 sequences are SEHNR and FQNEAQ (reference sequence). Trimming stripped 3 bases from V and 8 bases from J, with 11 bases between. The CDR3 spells CASSLGGFEPQHF. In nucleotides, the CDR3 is TGTGCCAGCAGCTTGGGGGGGTTTGAGCCCCAGCATTTT.

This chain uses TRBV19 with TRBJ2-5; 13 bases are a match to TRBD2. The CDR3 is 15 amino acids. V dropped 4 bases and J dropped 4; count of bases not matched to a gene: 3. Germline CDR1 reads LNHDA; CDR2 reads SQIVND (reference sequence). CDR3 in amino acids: CASSKGLAGRETQYF. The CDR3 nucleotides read TGTGCCAGTAGTAAGGGACTAGCGGGGAGAGAGACCCAGTACTTC.

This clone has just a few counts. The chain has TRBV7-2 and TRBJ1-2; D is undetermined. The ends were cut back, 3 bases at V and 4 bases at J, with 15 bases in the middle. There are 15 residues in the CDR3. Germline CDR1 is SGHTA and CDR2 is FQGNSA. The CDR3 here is CASSFYKAQLYGYTF. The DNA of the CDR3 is TGTGCCAGCAGCTTCTACAAAGCGCAACTCTATGGCTACACCTTC.

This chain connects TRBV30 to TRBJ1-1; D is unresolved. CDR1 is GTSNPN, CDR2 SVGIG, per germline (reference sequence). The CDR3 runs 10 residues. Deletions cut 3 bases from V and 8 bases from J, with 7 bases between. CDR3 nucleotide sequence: TGTGCCTGGAGGGCGGGGGAAGCTTTCTTT. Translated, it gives CAWRAGEAFF. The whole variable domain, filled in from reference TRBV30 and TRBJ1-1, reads SQTIHQWPATLVQPVGSPLSLECTVEGTSNPNLYWYRQAAGRGLQLLFYSVGIGQISSEVPQNLSASRPQDRQFILSSKKLLLSDSGFYLCAWRAGEAFFGQGTRLTVV.

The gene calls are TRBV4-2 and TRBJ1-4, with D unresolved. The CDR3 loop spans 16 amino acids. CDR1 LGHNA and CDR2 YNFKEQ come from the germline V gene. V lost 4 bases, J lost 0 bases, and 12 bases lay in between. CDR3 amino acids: CASSPVGETTNEKLFF. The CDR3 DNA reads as TGTGCCAGCAGCCCCGTTGGGGAGACAACTAATGAAAAACTGTTTTTT.

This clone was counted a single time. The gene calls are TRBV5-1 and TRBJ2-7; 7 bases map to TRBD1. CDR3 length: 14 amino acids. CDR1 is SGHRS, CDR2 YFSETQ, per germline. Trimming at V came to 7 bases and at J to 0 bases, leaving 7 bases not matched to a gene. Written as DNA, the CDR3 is TGCGCCAGCGGGTTGGGACAGATCTCCTACGAGCAGTACTTC. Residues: CASGLGQISYEQYF.

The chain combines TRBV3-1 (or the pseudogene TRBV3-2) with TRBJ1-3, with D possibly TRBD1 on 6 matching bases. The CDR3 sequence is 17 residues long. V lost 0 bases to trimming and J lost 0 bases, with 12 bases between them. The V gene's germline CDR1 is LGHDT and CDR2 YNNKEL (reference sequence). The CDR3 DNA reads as TGTGCCAGCAGCCAAGATTTGGGGGCCCGCTCTGGAAACACCATATATTTT. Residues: CASSQDLGARSGNTIYF.

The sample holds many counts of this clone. The CDR3 DNA follows: TGTGCCACCGAGACAGGGGAGAGAGAGACCCAGTACTTC. The encoded protein is CATETGERETQYF. V gene TRBV15 combines with J gene TRBJ2-5, with 8 positions matching TRBD1. CDR1 and CDR2 (germline): LNHNV, YYDKDF (reference sequence). Trimming cost V 8 bases and J 4 bases; bases outside gene matches: 6. This CDR3 contains 13 residues.

CDR3 amino acids: CATRRPRTGGVVTEAFF. In DNA, the CDR3 is TGTGCCACCAGGAGACCCCGGACAGGGGGAGTCGTCACTGAAGCTTTCTTT. The chain joins TRBV24-1 to TRBJ1-1; 10 bases fit TRBD1. Germline V gives CDR1 KGHDR, CDR2 SFDVKD. There are 17 residues in the CDR3. J lost 4 bases, V lost 7 bases, and 14 bases had no gene match.

This chain's CDR3 is CASSRRAGNMNTEAFF. The DNA for the CDR3 is TGTGCCAGCAGTCGTCGAGCGGGGAACATGAACACTGAAGCTTTCTTT. The chain couples TRBV27 to TRBJ1-1; the D is unclear. Germline V gene lookup returns CDR1 MNHEY and CDR2 SMNVEV (reference sequence). Trimming cost V 5 bases and J 0 bases, with 16 bases left between them. The CDR3 runs to 16 residues.